The TCR beta chain described here comes from a study of T cells expressing NK-cell markers. Whole-study context: Among the eight sequenced donors, seven tested HCMV-seropositive and one tested seronegative.

Germline V lookup: CDR1 SGHDT, CDR2 YYEEEE. This CDR3 region has 13 residues. For each CDR3 protein, TCRdb gives one entry from its re-call of the 5' RACE reads, without DNA. In all, the sample yields some 150,000 distinct CDR3 sequences. The chain couples TRBV5-6 to TRBJ1-5. The sequence was obtained from a man between 18 and 29 years old in good health. The sequencing sample was made of blood T cells: a sorted CD56 or NKG2C T cell subset, CD4+ or CD8+ T cells, or bulk PBMC T cells (not recorded which). This CDR3 is CASSRSSRQPQHF.